This entry lists 14 T cell receptor beta chains sequenced from one sample in a study of identical twins. MiXCR, applied by TCRdb to the 5' RACE reads, yields one record per CDR3 protein. Of around 690,000 distinct CDR3 sequences listed, 20% to 25% are singletons. These data were likewise used in another study, on T cells expressing NK-cell markers.

The sequenced sample consisted of PBMCs. The receptors were gathered from a woman between 18 and 29 years old in good health.

The rearrangement joins TRBV5-1 to TRBJ2-1, with 9 bases lining up with TRBD1. CDR3 length: 16 residues. Trimming cost V 3 bases and J 5 bases; bases outside gene matches: 9. Germline loops: CDR1 SGHRS, CDR2 YFSETQ. The CDR3 loop is CASSSNTGGAHNEQFF. The CDR3 DNA is TGCGCCAGCAGCTCAAACACAGGGGGCGCGCACAATGAGCAGTTCTTC. Filled out from reference TRBV5-1 and TRBJ2-1, the complete variable domain reads KAGVTQTPRYLIKTRGQQVTLSCSPISGHRSVSWYQQTPGQGLQFLFEYFSETQRNKGNFPGRFSGRQFSNSRSEMNVSTLELGDSALYLCASSSNTGGAHNEQFFGPGTRLTVL.

This clonotype was seen only once. The rearrangement links TRBV7-6 to TRBJ2-1, with D perhaps TRBD2 (5 bases). Germline lookup yields CDR1 SGHVS and CDR2 FNYEAQ. Trimming removed 4 bases at V and 10 bases at J, with 11 bases between. The CDR3 consists of 12 residues. The CDR3 here is CASSSGRLEQFF. The CDR3, as DNA: TGTGCCAGCAGCTCTGGACGACTAGAGCAGTTCTTC.

The chain employs TRBV20-1 and TRBJ2-7; 8 bases match TRBD2. The CDR3 is made up of 13 amino acids. Trimming took 6 bases from V and 7 from J; bases not matched to a gene: 11. Germline V gene data show CDR1 as DFQATT and CDR2 as SNEGSKA (reference sequence). CDR3 coding DNA: TGCAGTGCACAGATCGGGGGGGCTCGGGAGCAGTACTTC. The encoded protein is CSAQIGGAREQYF.

This chain connects TRBV5-8 to TRBJ2-5; D ambiguous. Trimming cost V 4 bases and J 3 bases, with 13 bases left between them. The CDR3 runs to 14 residues. Germline assignment: CDR1 SGHTS and CDR2 YDEGEE. The CDR3 loop reads CASSGMEWEETQYF. The CDR3 coding sequence is TGTGCCAGCAGCGGGATGGAATGGGAAGAGACCCAGTACTTC.

The V and J genes are TRBV5-6 and TRBJ1-2; perhaps TRBD1 as D (6 bases). This CDR3 is 14 amino acids long. The V gene lost 2 bases and the J gene lost 5 bases, with 13 bases spanning the gap. From germline, CDR1 is SGHDT and CDR2 YYEEEE. CDR3 coding DNA: TGTGCCAGCAGCTTTACGGACAGTATGTATGGCTACACCTTC. The encoded protein is CASSFTDSMYGYTF.

The J gene is TRBJ1-1, the V gene TRBV5-5; D is possibly TRBD1 (6 bases). The CDR3 length is 14 residues. Trimming took 5 bases from V and 4 from J, leaving 15 bases between them. CDR1 SGHKS and CDR2 YYEKEE come from the germline V gene (reference sequence). CDR3 DNA sequence: TGTGCCAGCAGTCGTACAGGGTTCTCCACTGAAGCTTTCTTT. Its translation: CASSRTGFSTEAFF.

This sequence joins TRBV4-3 and TRBJ1-3; 9 bases match TRBD1. Trimming at V came to 2 bases and at J to 7 bases, leaving 9 bases not matched to a gene. This CDR3 region has 16 residues. Germline loops: CDR1 LGHNA, CDR2 YSLEER. For the CDR3, the DNA is TGCGCCAGCAGCCAACATCCCGGGACAGGGTTGAACACCATATATTTT. Translating gives CASSQHPGTGLNTIYF.

This clonotype was detected many times. V is TRBV29-1 and J is TRBJ2-7; D uncertain. The CDR3 spans 11 residues. Germline assignment: CDR1 SQVTM and CDR2 ANQGSEA. Trimming cost V 4 bases and J 3 bases, with 7 bases left between them. The CDR3 nucleotides are TGCAGCGTTGCATCCAGCTACGAGCAGTACTTC. This translates into CSVASSYEQYF.

The chain couples TRBV5-1 to TRBJ2-5; TRBD2 aligns across 13 bases. Germline CDR1 is SGHRS and CDR2 is YFSETQ. Trimming cost V 1 base and J 3 bases; bases outside gene matches: 6. The CDR3 runs 17 residues. The CDR3 spells CASSLLLAGGPEETQYF. Written as DNA, the CDR3 is TGCGCCAGCAGCTTGTTACTAGCGGGAGGGCCGGAAGAGACCCAGTACTTC.

This rearrangement joins TRBV27 to TRBJ2-1; D may be TRBD2 (5 bases). Trimming cost V 5 bases and J 6 bases, with 14 bases left between them. The CDR3 runs to 14 residues. Germline values: CDR1 MNHEY, CDR2 SMNVEV (reference sequence). CDR3 loop: CASSQREFSNEQFF. CDR3 nucleotide sequence: TGTGCCAGCAGTCAGAGGGAGTTCTCCAATGAGCAGTTCTTC.

The V gene is TRBV20-1, the J gene TRBJ1-6; D is unresolved. The V gene lost 0 bases and the J gene lost 18 bases, with 12 bases spanning the gap. The CDR3 runs to 11 residues. Germline-derived CDR1 and CDR2 are DFQATT and SNEGSKA (reference sequence). CDR3 amino acids: CSARDFSTAHF. The CDR3 bases are TGCAGTGCTAGAGATTTTAGTACGGCCCACTTT.

The chain recombines TRBV5-1 with TRBJ2-7; 7 bases agree with TRBD1. From germline, CDR1 is SGHRS and CDR2 YFSETQ. V trimming: 0 bases; J trimming: 2 bases; junction bases outside the gene matches: 5. This CDR3 has 15 amino acids. CDR3 region: CASSLVGQITYEQYF. CDR3 in DNA: TGCGCCAGCAGCTTGGTGGGACAGATAACCTACGAGCAGTACTTC.

The CDR3 loop is CSARDARSSSYEQYF. The CDR3 region has the DNA TGCAGTGCTAGAGATGCTCGGTCAAGCTCCTACGAGCAGTACTTC. The chain is built from TRBV20-1 and TRBJ2-7; no clear D. The CDR3 contains 15 residues. Trimming pared 0 bases from V and 0 bases from J, leaving 12 bases between. Germline loops: CDR1 DFQATT, CDR2 SNEGSKA (reference sequence).

The chain carries TRBV20-1 and TRBJ2-1; D is undetermined. The germline V gene has CDR1 DFQATT and CDR2 SNEGSKA (reference sequence). Trimming left V 1 base short and J 0 bases short, with 13 bases between. CDR3 length: 16 residues. The CDR3 is CSARATTAASYNEQFF. CDR3 bases: TGCAGTGCTAGAGCCACTACGGCCGCCTCCTACAATGAGCAGTTCTTC.